This T cell receptor beta chain is from a study of blood T cell repertoires in COVID-19. Across the study: The samples span acute and convalescent COVID-19 from the United States, Italy and Spain. PBMCs, B-cell-depleted T cells, or T cells were the source of the cDNA or gDNA that made up the material.

Produced via immunoSEQ multiplex PCR; TCRdb's table is partial and in-frame only. The data show just over 150,000 clones, approximately 92% seen once. There are 17 residues in the CDR3. CDR1 PRHDT and CDR2 FYEKMQ come from the germline V gene (reference sequence). J was trimmed by 0 bases and V by 5 bases; bases with no gene match: 10. Input material: peripheral blood. This TCR was sampled from a woman aged 45-65 years with acute or convalescent COVID-19. This chain joins TRBV13 and TRBJ1-3; 7 bases match TRBD1. CDR3 bases: TGTGCCAGCAGCGTGGCCAGGGGGATTAGCTCTGGAAACACCATATATTTT. The encoded protein is CASSVARGISSGNTIYF.